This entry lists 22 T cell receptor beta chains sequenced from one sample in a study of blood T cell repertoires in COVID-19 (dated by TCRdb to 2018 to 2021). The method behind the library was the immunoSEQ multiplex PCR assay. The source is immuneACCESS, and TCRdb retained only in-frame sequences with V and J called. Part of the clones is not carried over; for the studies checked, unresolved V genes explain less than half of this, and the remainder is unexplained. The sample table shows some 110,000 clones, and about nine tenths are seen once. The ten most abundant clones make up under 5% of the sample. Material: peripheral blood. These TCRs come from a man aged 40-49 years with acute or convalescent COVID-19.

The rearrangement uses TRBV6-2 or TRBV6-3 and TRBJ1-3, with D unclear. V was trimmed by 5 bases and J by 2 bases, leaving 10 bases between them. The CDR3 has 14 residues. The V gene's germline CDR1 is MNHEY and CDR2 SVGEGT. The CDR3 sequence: CASSDRGTGNTIYF. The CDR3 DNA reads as TGTGCCAGCAGTGATAGAGGAACTGGAAACACCATATATTTT.

CDR3 amino acids: CASSSDRVGSYNEQFF. In nucleotides, the CDR3 is TGTGCCAGCAGCAGTGACAGGGTAGGATCCTACAATGAGCAGTTCTTC. The chain recombines TRBV5-4 with TRBJ2-1; 7 bases align to TRBD1. The CDR3 consists of 16 residues. The V gene's germline CDR1 is SGHNT and CDR2 YYREEE (reference sequence). J lost 1 base, V lost 4 bases, and 8 bases had no gene match.

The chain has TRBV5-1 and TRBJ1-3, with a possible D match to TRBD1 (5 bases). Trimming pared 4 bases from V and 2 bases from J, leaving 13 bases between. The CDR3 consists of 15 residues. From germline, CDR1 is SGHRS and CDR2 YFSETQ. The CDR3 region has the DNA TGCGCCAGCAGCCAACGTGGGGGGGCTGGAAACACCATATATTTT. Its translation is CASSQRGGAGNTIYF.

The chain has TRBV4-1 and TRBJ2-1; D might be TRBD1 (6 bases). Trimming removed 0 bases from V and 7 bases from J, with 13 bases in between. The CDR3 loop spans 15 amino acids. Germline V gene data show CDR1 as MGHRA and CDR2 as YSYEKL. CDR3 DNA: TGCGCCAGCAGCCAAGAAGGGGGTAGGGGGAATGAGCAGTTCTTC. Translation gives CASSQEGGRGNEQFF.

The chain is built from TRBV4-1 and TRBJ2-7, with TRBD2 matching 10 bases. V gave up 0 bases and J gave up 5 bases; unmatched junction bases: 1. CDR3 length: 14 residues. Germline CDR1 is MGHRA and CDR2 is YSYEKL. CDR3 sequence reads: CASSQDLAGDEQYF. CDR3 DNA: TGCGCCAGCAGCCAAGACCTAGCGGGAGACGAGCAGTACTTC.

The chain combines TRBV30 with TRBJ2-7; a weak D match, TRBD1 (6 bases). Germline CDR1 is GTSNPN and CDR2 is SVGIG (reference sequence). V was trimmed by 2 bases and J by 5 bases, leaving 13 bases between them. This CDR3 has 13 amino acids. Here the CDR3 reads CAWSPRTENEQYF. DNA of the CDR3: TGTGCCTGGAGTCCCCGGACAGAAAACGAGCAGTACTTC.

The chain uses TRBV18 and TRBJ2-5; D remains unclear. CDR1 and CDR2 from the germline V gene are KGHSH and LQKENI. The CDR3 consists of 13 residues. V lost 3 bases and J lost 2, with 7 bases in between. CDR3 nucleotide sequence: TGTGCCAGCTCACCGAACCAGCAAGAGACCCAGTACTTC. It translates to CASSPNQQETQYF.

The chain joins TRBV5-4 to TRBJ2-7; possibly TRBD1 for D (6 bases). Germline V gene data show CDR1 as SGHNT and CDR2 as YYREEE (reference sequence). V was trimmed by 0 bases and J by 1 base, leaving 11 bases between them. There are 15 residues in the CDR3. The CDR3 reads CASSLEGDGSYEQYF. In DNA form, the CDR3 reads TGTGCCAGCAGCTTGGAGGGGGACGGATCCTACGAGCAGTACTTC.

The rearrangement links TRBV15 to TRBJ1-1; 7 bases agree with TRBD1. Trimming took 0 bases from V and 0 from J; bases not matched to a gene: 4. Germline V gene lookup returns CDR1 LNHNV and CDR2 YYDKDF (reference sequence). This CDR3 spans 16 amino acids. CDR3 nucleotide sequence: TGTGCCACCAGCAGAGAAGGCGGGACAGTGAACACTGAAGCTTTCTTT. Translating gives CATSREGGTVNTEAFF.

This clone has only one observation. CDR3 residues: CASSPGGHNYGYTF. CDR3 nucleotide sequence: TGTGCCAGCAGCCCAGGGGGACATAACTATGGCTACACCTTC. The chain couples TRBV5-4 to TRBJ1-2; TRBD1 agrees at 7 bases. The CDR3 has 14 residues. V lost 4 bases, J lost 1 base, and 4 bases stayed unmatched. Germline V gene lookup returns CDR1 SGHNT and CDR2 YYREEE (reference sequence).

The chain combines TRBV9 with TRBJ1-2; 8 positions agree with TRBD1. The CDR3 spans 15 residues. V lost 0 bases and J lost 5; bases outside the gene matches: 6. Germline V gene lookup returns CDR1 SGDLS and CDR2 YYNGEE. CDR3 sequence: CASSVDGGTGYGYTF. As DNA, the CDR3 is TGTGCCAGCAGCGTAGACGGCGGGACAGGATATGGCTACACCTTC.

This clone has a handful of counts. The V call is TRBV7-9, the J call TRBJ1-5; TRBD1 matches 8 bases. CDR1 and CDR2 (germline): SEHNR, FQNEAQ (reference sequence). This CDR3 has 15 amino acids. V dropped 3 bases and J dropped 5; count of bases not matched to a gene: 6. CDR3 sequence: CASSLGGQGDQPQHF. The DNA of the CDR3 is TGTGCCAGCAGCTTGGGCGGACAGGGCGATCAGCCCCAGCATTTT. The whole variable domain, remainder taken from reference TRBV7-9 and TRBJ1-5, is DTGVSQNPRHKITKRGQNVTFRCDPISEHNRLYWYRQTLGQGPEFLTYFQNEAQLEKSRLLSDRFSAERPKGSFSTLEIQRTEQGDSAMYLCASSLGGQGDQPQHFGDGTRLSIL.

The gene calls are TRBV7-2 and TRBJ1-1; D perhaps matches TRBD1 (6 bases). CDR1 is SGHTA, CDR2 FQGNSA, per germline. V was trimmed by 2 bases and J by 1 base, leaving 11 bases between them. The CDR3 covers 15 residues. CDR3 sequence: CASSLRSGENTEAFF. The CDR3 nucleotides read TGTGCCAGCAGCTTACGTTCAGGGGAGAACACTGAAGCTTTCTTT.

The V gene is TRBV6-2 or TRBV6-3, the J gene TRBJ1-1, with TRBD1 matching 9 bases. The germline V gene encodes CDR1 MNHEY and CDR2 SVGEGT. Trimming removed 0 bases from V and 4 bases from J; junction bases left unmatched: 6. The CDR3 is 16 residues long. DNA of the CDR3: TGTGCCAGCAGTTACTCGTGGACAGGGGACGGCACTGAAGCTTTCTTT. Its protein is CASSYSWTGDGTEAFF.

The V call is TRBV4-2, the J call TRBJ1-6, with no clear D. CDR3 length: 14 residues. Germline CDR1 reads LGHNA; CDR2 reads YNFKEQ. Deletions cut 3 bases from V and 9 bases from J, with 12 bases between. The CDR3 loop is CASSHPDGASPLHF. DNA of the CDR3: TGTGCCAGCAGCCATCCCGACGGAGCTTCACCCCTCCACTTT.

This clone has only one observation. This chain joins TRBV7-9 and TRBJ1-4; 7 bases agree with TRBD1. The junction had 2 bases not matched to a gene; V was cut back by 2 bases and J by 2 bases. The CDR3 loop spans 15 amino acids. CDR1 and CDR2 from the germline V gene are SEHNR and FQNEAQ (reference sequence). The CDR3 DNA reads TGTGCCAGCAGCTTATCACAGGGGACTAATGAAAAACTGTTTTTT. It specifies CASSLSQGTNEKLFF.

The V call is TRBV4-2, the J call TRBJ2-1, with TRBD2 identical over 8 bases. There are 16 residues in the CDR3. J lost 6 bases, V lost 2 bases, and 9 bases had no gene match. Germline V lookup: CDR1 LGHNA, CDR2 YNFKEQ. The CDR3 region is CASSQTMTGGGNEQFF. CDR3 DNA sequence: TGTGCCAGCAGCCAAACTATGACGGGAGGGGGCAATGAGCAGTTCTTC.

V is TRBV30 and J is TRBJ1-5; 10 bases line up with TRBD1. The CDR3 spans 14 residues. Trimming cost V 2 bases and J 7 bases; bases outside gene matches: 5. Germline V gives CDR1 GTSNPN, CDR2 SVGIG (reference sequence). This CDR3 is CAWSPGTGAQPQHF. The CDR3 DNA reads TGTGCCTGGAGTCCCGGGACAGGGGCCCAGCCCCAGCATTTT. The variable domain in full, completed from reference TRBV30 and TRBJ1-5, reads SQTIHQWPATLVQPVGSPLSLECTVEGTSNPNLYWYRQAAGRGLQLLFYSVGIGQISSEVPQNLSASRPQDRQFILSSKKLLLSDSGFYLCAWSPGTGAQPQHFGDGTRLSIL.

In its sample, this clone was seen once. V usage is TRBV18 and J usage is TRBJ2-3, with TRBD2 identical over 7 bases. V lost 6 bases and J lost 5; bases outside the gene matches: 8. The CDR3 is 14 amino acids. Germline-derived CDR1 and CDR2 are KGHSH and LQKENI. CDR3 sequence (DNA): TGTGCCAGCTCCCCAGGACTAGATGGAGATACGCAGTATTTT. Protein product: CASSPGLDGDTQYF. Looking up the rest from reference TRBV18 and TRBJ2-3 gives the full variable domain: NAGVMQNPRHLVRRRGQEARLRCSPMKGHSHVYWYRQLPEEGLKFMVYLQKENIIDESGMPKERFSAEFPKEGPSILRIQQVVRGDSAAYFCASSPGLDGDTQYFGPGTRLTVL.

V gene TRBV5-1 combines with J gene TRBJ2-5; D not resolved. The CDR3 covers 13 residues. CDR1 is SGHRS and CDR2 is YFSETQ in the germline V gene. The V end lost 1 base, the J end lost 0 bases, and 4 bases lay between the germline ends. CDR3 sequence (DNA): TGCGCCAGCAGCTTGACAGACCAAGAGACCCAGTACTTC. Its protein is CASSLTDQETQYF.

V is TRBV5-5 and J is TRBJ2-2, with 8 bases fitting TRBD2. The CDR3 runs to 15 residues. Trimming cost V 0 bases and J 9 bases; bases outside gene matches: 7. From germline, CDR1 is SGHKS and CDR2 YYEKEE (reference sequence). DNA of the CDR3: TGTGCCAGCAGCTTGGTCGCCGGGGGGGACCGGGAGCTGTTTTTT. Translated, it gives CASSLVAGGDRELFF.

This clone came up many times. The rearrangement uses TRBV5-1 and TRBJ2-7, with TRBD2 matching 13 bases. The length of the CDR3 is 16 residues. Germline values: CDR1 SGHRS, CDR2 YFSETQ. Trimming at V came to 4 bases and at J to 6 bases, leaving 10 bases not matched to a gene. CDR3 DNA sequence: TGCGCCAGCAGCGAGACTAGCGGGAGGTTGGCGGGCGAGCAGTACTTC. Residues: CASSETSGRLAGEQYF.